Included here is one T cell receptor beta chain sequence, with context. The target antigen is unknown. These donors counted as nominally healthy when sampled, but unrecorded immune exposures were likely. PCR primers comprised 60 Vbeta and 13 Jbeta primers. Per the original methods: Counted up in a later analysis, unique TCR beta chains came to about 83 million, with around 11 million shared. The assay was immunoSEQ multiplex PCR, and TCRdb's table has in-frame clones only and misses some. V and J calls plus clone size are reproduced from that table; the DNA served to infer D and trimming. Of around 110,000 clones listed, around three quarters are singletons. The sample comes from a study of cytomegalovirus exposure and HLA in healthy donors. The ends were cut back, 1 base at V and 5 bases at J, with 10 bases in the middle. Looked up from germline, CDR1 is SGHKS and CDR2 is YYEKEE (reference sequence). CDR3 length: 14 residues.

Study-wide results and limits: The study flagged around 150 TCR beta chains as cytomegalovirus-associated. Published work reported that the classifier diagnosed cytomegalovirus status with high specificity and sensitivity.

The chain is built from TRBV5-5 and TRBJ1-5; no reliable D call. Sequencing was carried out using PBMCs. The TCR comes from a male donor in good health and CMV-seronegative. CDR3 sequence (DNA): TGTGCCAGCAGCTTGATGGGGAGCGATCAGCCCCAGCATTTT. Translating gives CASSLMGSDQPQHF.